These 24 T cell receptor beta chains originate from one sample sequenced in a study of cytomegalovirus exposure and HLA in healthy donors. 13 Jbeta primers and 60 Vbeta primers were used for the PCR. Measured with immunoSEQ multiplex PCR; TCRdb has only the in-frame clones, and not every one. In the table there are some 120,000 clones, roughly 83% of which are singletons. Sequenced sample: PBMCs. These receptors were collected from a man in his late teens or twenties in good health and CMV-seronegative.

A single count supports this clone. The J gene is TRBJ1-3, the V gene TRBV14; maybe TRBD1 (6 bases). There are 15 residues in the CDR3. The V gene's germline CDR1 is SGHDN and CDR2 FVKESK. Trimming pared 2 bases from V and 4 bases from J, leaving 12 bases between. The CDR3 nucleotides read TGTGCCAGCAGCCAAATCAGGGGTGCGGGAAACACCATATATTTT. This sequence encodes CASSQIRGAGNTIYF.

This clone was seen more than once but under ten times. The V call is TRBV14, the J call TRBJ1-1; D gene unclear. Between the trimmed V and J ends, which lost 4 bases and 0 bases, there was a span of 6 bases. The CDR3 has 13 amino acids. From germline, CDR1 is SGHDN and CDR2 FVKESK. CDR3 DNA: TGTGCCAGCAGCCCGTTAATGAACACTGAAGCTTTCTTT. This encodes CASSPLMNTEAFF.

The chain employs TRBV7-3 and TRBJ2-1; weak D call: TRBD2 (6 bases). The germline CDR1 and CDR2 sequences are SGHTA and FQGTGA. V was pared by 5 bases and J by 6 bases, with 20 bases between. The CDR3 runs to 16 residues. The CDR3 coding sequence is TGTGCCAGCAGCCTCACCCTAGGAGGGCCGGGCAATGAGCAGTTCTTC. Translation gives CASSLTLGGPGNEQFF.

The V call is TRBV4-1, the J call TRBJ2-7; possible D gene TRBD2, 6 bases. Trimming removed 5 bases at V and 2 bases at J, with 16 bases between. This CDR3 region has 15 residues. The germline gives CDR1 MGHRA, CDR2 YSYEKL. The chain's CDR3 is CASSSMSGPPYEQYF. The CDR3 region has the DNA TGCGCCAGCAGCTCTATGAGCGGGCCACCCTACGAGCAGTACTTC.

The genes are TRBV27 and TRBJ2-6, with a tentative D call TRBD1 (6 bases). This CDR3 spans 14 amino acids. Trimming took 4 bases from V and 2 from J, leaving 6 bases between them. Germline V lookup: CDR1 MNHEY, CDR2 SMNVEV (reference sequence). CDR3 region: CASSSGAGANVLTF. CDR3 coding DNA: TGTGCCAGCAGTTCAGGGGCTGGGGCCAACGTCCTGACTTTC.

The DNA for the CDR3 is TGTGCCAGCAGCTTGAACAGTAATGAAAAACTGTTTTTT. Protein: CASSLNSNEKLFF. The J gene is TRBJ1-4, the V gene TRBV7-7; no clear D. Germline CDR1 SSHAT, CDR2 FNYEAQ (reference sequence). V was cut by 3 bases and J by 4 bases, with 6 bases left in between. The CDR3 consists of 13 residues.

This sequence joins TRBV27 and TRBJ1-2, with 7 bases matching TRBD1. Germline V gene lookup returns CDR1 MNHEY and CDR2 SMNVEV (reference sequence). V lost 6 bases and J lost 2; bases outside the gene matches: 6. This CDR3 spans 14 amino acids. The CDR3 is CASRMDRKNYGYTF. The CDR3 DNA is TGTGCCAGCAGGATGGACAGGAAAAACTATGGCTACACCTTC.

The J gene is TRBJ2-7, the V gene TRBV7-3; 12 bases align to TRBD2. CDR1 is SGHTA, CDR2 FQGTGA, per germline. This CDR3 is built from 15 residues. V trimming: 6 bases; J trimming: 5 bases; junction bases outside the gene matches: 8. CDR3 nucleotide sequence: TGTGCCAGCAGGACTAGCGGGAGACAGGATGACGAGCAGTACTTC. Its translation: CASRTSGRQDDEQYF. Filled out from reference TRBV7-3 and TRBJ2-7, the complete variable domain reads GAGVSQTPSNKVTEKGKYVELRCDPISGHTALYWYRQSLGQGPEFLIYFQGTGAADDSGLPNDRFFAVRPEGSVSTLKIQRTERGDSAVYLCASRTSGRQDDEQYFGPGTRLTVT.

The chain combines TRBV19 with TRBJ2-1, with D tentatively TRBD2 (6 bases). The germline gives CDR1 LNHDA, CDR2 SQIVND (reference sequence). V lost 5 bases and J lost 3, with 14 bases in between. The CDR3 is 15 amino acids. CDR3 amino acids: CASSGTLGLYNEQFF. In DNA form, the CDR3 reads TGTGCCAGTAGTGGGACCTTGGGACTCTACAATGAGCAGTTCTTC.

This chain uses TRBV19 with TRBJ2-5; TRBD1 is a possible D gene (6 bases). The CDR3 is 13 amino acids. V dropped 7 bases and J dropped 0 bases, with 9 bases sitting between them. Germline V lookup: CDR1 LNHDA, CDR2 SQIVND (reference sequence). The DNA for the CDR3 is TGTGCCAGTAACAGACAGGACCAAGAGACCCAGTACTTC. Amino acids: CASNRQDQETQYF. The full variable domain, its missing parts supplied by reference TRBV19 and TRBJ2-5, is DGGITQSPKYLFRKEGQNVTLSCEQNLNHDAMYWYRQDPGQGLRLIYYSQIVNDFQKGDIAEGYSVSREKKESFPLTVTSAQKNPTAFYLCASNRQDQETQYFGPGTRLLVL.

The chain links TRBV5-6 to TRBJ2-1; maybe TRBD2 (6 bases). This CDR3 is built from 18 residues. With 1 base removed from V and 2 bases from J, the gap between germline ends came to 19 bases. Germline CDR1 reads SGHDT; CDR2 reads YYEEEE. CDR3 in DNA: TGTGCCAGCAGCTTGAAGGTTGGCGGCCGACTAGCCTACAATGAGCAGTTCTTC. It is translated as CASSLKVGGRLAYNEQFF.

CDR3 coding DNA: TGTGCCAGCAGTTCCGGACAGGGGAGTAGAGAGACCCAGTACTTC. Protein: CASSSGQGSRETQYF. The chain recombines TRBV6-5 with TRBJ2-5; 9 bases agree with TRBD1. Germline V gives CDR1 MNHEY, CDR2 SVGAGI. The ends lost 4 bases at V and 4 bases at J; junction bases unmatched: 7. The CDR3 length is 15 residues.

The V gene is TRBV15, the J gene TRBJ1-5; D is unresolved. The CDR3 is made up of 15 amino acids. V shed 1 base and J shed 4 bases, with 11 bases lying between them. Germline V gene data show CDR1 as LNHNV and CDR2 as YYDKDF (reference sequence). CDR3 sequence (DNA): TGTGCCACCAGCAGAGGGACTGTTGGAAATCAGCCCCAGCATTTT. Translating gives CATSRGTVGNQPQHF. Complete variable domain (other parts from reference TRBV15 and TRBJ1-5): DAMVIQNPRYQVTQFGKPVTLSCSQTLNHNVMYWYQQKSSQAPKLLFHYYDKDFNNEADTPDNFQSRRPNTSFCFLDIRSPGLGDTAMYLCATSRGTVGNQPQHFGDGTRLSIL.

The chain recombines TRBV5-1 with TRBJ2-1; 9 bases fit TRBD2. This CDR3 has 17 amino acids. Germline CDR1 and CDR2: SGHRS and YFSETQ. J was trimmed by 6 bases and V by 9 bases; bases with no gene match: 19. The CDR3 DNA is TGCGCCACCTTCCCTGGGGCGGGAGGGCCAGGCCCCAATGAGCAGTTCTTC. Protein: CATFPGAGGPGPNEQFF.

The sample holds a few counts of this clone. The chain links TRBV6-6 to TRBJ1-1; D is unresolved. This CDR3 spans 14 amino acids. Germline loops: CDR1 MNHNY, CDR2 SVGAGI (reference sequence). Trimming cost V 7 bases and J 0 bases, with 12 bases left between them. The CDR3 loop is CASTPGAVNTEAFF. CDR3 sequence (DNA): TGTGCCAGCACTCCAGGCGCCGTGAACACTGAAGCTTTCTTT.

The chain links TRBV2 to TRBJ2-5; 12 positions match TRBD1. The CDR3 has 16 amino acids. V dropped 4 bases and J dropped 4; count of bases not matched to a gene: 7. Germline CDR1 SNHLY, CDR2 FYNNEI. This CDR3 reads CASSAGTGGEGETQYF. CDR3 nucleotide sequence: TGTGCCAGCAGTGCCGGGACAGGGGGCGAGGGAGAGACCCAGTACTTC.

This chain uses TRBV11-2 with TRBJ2-7, with a tentative D call TRBD2 (6 bases). The CDR3 totals 13 residues. Germline V lookup: CDR1 SGHAT, CDR2 FQNNGV. Trimming took 1 base from V and 7 from J, leaving 11 bases between them. As DNA, the CDR3 is TGTGCCAGCAGCTTAGCGGGAGTGGGGGAGCAGTACGTC. This encodes CASSLAGVGEQYV.

The chain combines TRBV9 with TRBJ2-3; a possible D gene is TRBD1 (7 bases). This CDR3 spans 15 amino acids. V dropped 2 bases and J dropped 1 base, with 11 bases sitting between them. CDR1 and CDR2 (germline): SGDLS, YYNGEE. The CDR3 DNA follows: TGTGCCAGCAGCGTGGAGGGGGCCGGCACAGATACGCAGTATTTT. Translated, it gives CASSVEGAGTDTQYF. Together with reference TRBV9 and TRBJ2-3, the CDR3 gives the full variable domain: DSGVTQTPKHLITATGQRVTLRCSPRSGDLSVYWYQQSLDQGLQFLIQYYNGEERAKGNILERFSAQQFPDLHSELNLSSLELGDSALYFCASSVEGAGTDTQYFGPGTRLTVL.

The chain carries TRBV25-1 and TRBJ2-1; possibly TRBD1 for D (5 bases). The V and J ends lost 4 bases and 5 bases respectively, with 15 bases between them. CDR3 length: 15 amino acids. CDR1 and CDR2 (germline): MGHDK, SYGVNS. This chain's CDR3 is CASSVGQGLHNEQFF. CDR3 nucleotide sequence: TGTGCCAGCAGTGTAGGCCAGGGATTACACAATGAGCAGTTCTTC.

The chain combines TRBV30 with TRBJ2-5; 8 nucleotides line up with TRBD1. Trimming at V came to 4 bases and at J to 6 bases, leaving 7 bases not matched to a gene. Germline V CDR1 and CDR2: GTSNPN, SVGIG (reference sequence). The CDR3 contains 13 residues. Written as DNA, the CDR3 is TGTGCCTGGACGGGACAGGTGGAAAAGACCCAGTACTTC. Protein sequence: CAWTGQVEKTQYF. The entire variable domain, with the rest obtained from reference TRBV30 and TRBJ2-5, is as follows: SQTIHQWPATLVQPVGSPLSLECTVEGTSNPNLYWYRQAAGRGLQLLFYSVGIGQISSEVPQNLSASRPQDRQFILSSKKLLLSDSGFYLCAWTGQVEKTQYFGPGTRLLVL.

The J gene is TRBJ1-3, the V gene TRBV5-6; 9 bases align to TRBD1. The CDR3 contains 19 residues. The junction had 14 bases not matched to a gene; V was cut back by 0 bases and J by 4 bases. The V gene's germline CDR1 is SGHDT and CDR2 YYEEEE. CDR3 sequence reads: CASSLDPGQGRLDGNTIYF. CDR3 in DNA: TGTGCCAGCAGCTTGGATCCGGGACAGGGAAGGTTGGACGGAAACACCATATATTTT.

J is TRBJ2-2 and V is TRBV11-2; 9 nucleotides line up with TRBD1. V lost 5 bases to trimming and J lost 9 bases; unmatched junction nucleotides: 4. The CDR3 is made up of 13 amino acids. Germline CDR1 reads SGHAT; CDR2 reads FQNNGV. The CDR3 here is CASSTDRGRELFF. In DNA, the CDR3 is TGTGCCAGCAGCACGGACAGGGGAAGGGAGCTGTTTTTT. The variable domain in full, with the rest retrieved from reference TRBV11-2 and TRBJ2-2, is EAGVAQSPRYKIIEKRQSVAFWCNPISGHATLYWYQQILGQGPKLLIQFQNNGVVDDSQLPKDRFSAERLKGVDSTLKIQPAKLEDSAVYLCASSTDRGRELFFGEGSRLTVL.

CDR3: CASSPHNLNTEAFF. CDR3 nucleotides: TGTGCCAGCAGCCCCCACAATTTGAACACTGAAGCTTTCTTT. The chain joins TRBV27 to TRBJ1-1; D not certain. Germline V gives CDR1 MNHEY, CDR2 SMNVEV (reference sequence). This CDR3 is built from 14 residues. V was trimmed by 6 bases and J by 0 bases, leaving 11 bases between them.

The chain carries TRBV4-1 and TRBJ2-2; TRBD1 is a possible D gene (6 bases). CDR3 size: 14 residues. CDR1 and CDR2 (germline): MGHRA, YSYEKL. Deletions cut 2 bases from V and 5 bases from J, with 9 bases between. CDR3 amino acids: CASSQPTGTGELFF. The CDR3 DNA reads TGCGCCAGCAGCCAACCAACAGGGACCGGGGAGCTGTTTTTT.